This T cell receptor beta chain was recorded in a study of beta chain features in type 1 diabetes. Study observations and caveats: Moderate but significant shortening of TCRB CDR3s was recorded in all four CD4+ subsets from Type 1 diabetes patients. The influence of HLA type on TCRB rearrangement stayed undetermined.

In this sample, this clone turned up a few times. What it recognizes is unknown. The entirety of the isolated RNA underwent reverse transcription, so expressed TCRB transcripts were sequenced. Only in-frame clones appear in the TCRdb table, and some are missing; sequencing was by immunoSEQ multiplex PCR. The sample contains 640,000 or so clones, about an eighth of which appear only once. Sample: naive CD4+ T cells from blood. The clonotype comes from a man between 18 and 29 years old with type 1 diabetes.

The CDR3 sequence: CASRAQVNEQFF. In nucleotides, the CDR3 is TGTGCCAGCAGGGCACAAGTTAATGAGCAGTTCTTC. The J gene is TRBJ2-1, the V gene TRBV6-5; no firm D call. Germline V CDR1 and CDR2: MNHEY, SVGAGI. V was cut by 6 bases and J by 7 bases, with 10 bases left in between. The CDR3 runs to 12 residues.